The clone carrying this T cell receptor (beta chain) was seen at least ten times. The source of the sample is a study of human T cells and chemical hapten exposure. The CDR3 extends over 13 amino acids. Germline CDR1 MDHEN, CDR2 SYDVKM. V gave up 8 bases and J gave up 1 base, with 11 bases separating them. Time point described: patch test 2, 6 weeks after DPC sensitization. Treatment described: therapeutic diphenylcyclopropenone sensitization with weekly scalp DPC. Alopecia patients, 18 to 70 years old and DPC-suitable, served as donors. It was the library that attached unique molecular identifiers to individual cDNA molecules. TCRdb reprocessed the RACE reads via MiXCR and lists one record per CDR3 protein. This sample carries 120,000 to 150,000 distinct CDR3 sequences, about 11% of them seen once, and the ten largest clones take approximately 1.3%.

This chain connects TRBV28 to TRBJ1-1; D is undetermined. The TCR sequence derives from a woman in her fifties or sixties with alopecia areata. Some clones in this sample may be carry-over from other donors' samples. This sample comprised whole blood, obtained in connection with sensitization to the hapten diphenylcyclopropenone (DPC). The CDR3: CASRRPGNTEAFF. DNA of the CDR3: TGTGCCAGCCGAAGACCTGGGAACACTGAAGCTTTCTTT.